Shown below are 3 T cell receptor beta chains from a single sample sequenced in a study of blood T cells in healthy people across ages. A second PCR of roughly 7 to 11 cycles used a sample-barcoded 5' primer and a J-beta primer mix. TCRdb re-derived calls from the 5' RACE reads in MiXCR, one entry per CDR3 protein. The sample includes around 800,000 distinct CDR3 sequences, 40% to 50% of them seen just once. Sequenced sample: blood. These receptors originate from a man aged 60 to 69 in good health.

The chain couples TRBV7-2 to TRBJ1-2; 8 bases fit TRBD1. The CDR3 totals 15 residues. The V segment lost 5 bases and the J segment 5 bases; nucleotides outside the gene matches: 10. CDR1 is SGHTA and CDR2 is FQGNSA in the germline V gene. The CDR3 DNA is TGTGCCAGCAGCCGCCCGGACAGGGCGAATTATGGCTACACCTTC. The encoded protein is CASSRPDRANYGYTF. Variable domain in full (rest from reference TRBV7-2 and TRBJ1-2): GAGVSQSPSNKVTEKGKDVELRCDPISGHTALYWYRQSLGQGLEFLIYFQGNSAPDKSGLPSDRFSAERTGGSVSTLTIQRTQQEDSAVYLCASSRPDRANYGYTFGSGTRLTVV.

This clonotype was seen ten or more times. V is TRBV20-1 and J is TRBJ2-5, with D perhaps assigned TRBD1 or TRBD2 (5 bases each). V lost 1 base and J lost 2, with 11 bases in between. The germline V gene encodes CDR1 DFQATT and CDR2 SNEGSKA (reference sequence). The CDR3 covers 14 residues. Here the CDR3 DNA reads TGCAGTGCTAGAGGAGGGGTACCGCAAGAGACCCAGTACTTC. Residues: CSARGGVPQETQYF.

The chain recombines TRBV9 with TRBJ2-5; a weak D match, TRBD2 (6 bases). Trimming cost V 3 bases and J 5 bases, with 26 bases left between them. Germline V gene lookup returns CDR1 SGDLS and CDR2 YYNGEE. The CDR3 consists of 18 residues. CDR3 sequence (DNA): TGTGCCAGCAGCGACCCCAGGTTGGGGGGTGGAAGAAAGGAGACCCAGTACTTC. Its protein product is CASSDPRLGGGRKETQYF.